Listed here are 12 T cell receptor beta chains from one sample, sequenced in a study of shared clonotypes between healthy human individuals. The repertoire was sequenced with immunoSEQ multiplex PCR; TCRdb's copy has only in-frame clones and lacks some. The data hold about 1 million clones, with 75% observed a single time. Material: memory CD4+ T cells sorted from blood. The subset: CD45RA-negative fraction. Every receptor here comes from a man aged 18-30 years in good health.

The rearrangement links TRBV28 to TRBJ1-5, with TRBD1 matching over 8 bases. Germline values: CDR1 MDHEN, CDR2 SYDVKM. CDR3 size: 14 residues. Trimming cost V 4 bases and J 7 bases; bases outside gene matches: 6. CDR3 DNA sequence: TGTGCCAGCAGTTCTACAGGGGGACGGCAGCCCCAGCATTTT. This codes for CASSSTGGRQPQHF.

Regarding this clone: The sample carries other DNA sequences with the same CDR3. This rearrangement joins TRBV5-1 to TRBJ2-3, with TRBD2 matching 10 bases. Losses at the gene ends were 2 bases for V and 1 base for J; bases not matched to a gene: 4. CDR1 SGHRS and CDR2 YFSETQ come from the germline V gene. The CDR3 is 16 amino acids. This chain's CDR3 is CASSLAGGPGTDTQYF. The CDR3 bases are TGCGCCAGCAGCTTAGCGGGAGGGCCGGGCACAGATACGCAGTATTTT.

The chain links TRBV5-6 to TRBJ2-5, with 10 bases lining up with TRBD1. The CDR3 is 14 residues long. The V gene end was trimmed by 4 bases and the J gene end by 5 bases; junction bases not matched to a gene: 5. In germline, CDR1 is SGHDT, CDR2 YYEEEE. CDR3 bases: TGTGCCAGCAGCCGGGACAGGGGCGGGGAGACCCAGTACTTC. Translated, it gives CASSRDRGGETQYF.

The chain links TRBV5-8 to TRBJ2-3; no definite D call. The CDR3 contains 15 residues. Per the germline V gene, CDR1 is SGHTS and CDR2 is YDEGEE. Trimming took off 4 bases at V and 7 bases at J, with 19 bases between the two ends. The CDR3, as DNA: TGTGCCAGCAGCCTTGTCGACTTCGGCTCTAATACGCAGTATTTT. It encodes CASSLVDFGSNTQYF.

The V gene is TRBV28, the J gene TRBJ1-4; possible D gene TRBD1, 6 bases. The CDR3 contains 15 residues. V was cut by 2 bases and J by 10 bases, with 17 bases left in between. Germline V gene lookup returns CDR1 MDHEN and CDR2 SYDVKM. In nucleotides, the CDR3 is TGTGCCAGCAGTTTAAAAACAGGGCGGGGAGCAAAACTGTTTTTT. It specifies CASSLKTGRGAKLFF.

The V call is TRBV7-9, the J call TRBJ2-1, with 8 bases lining up with TRBD2. J lost 12 bases, V lost 7 bases, and 23 bases had no gene match. The CDR3 contains 17 residues. The germline CDR1 and CDR2 sequences are SEHNR and FQNEAQ (reference sequence). The CDR3 spells CASTPLGIAGPTPGQFF. CDR3 DNA: TGTGCCAGCACCCCTCTCGGGATAGCGGGGCCCACCCCGGGGCAGTTCTTC.

J is TRBJ1-1 and V is TRBV29-1; no firm D call. V was shortened by 0 bases and J by 5 bases, with 10 bases between the two germline ends. This CDR3 has 13 residues. CDR1 and CDR2 from the germline V gene are SQVTM and ANQGSEA. The CDR3 DNA is TGCAGCGTTGAAGATCAAGCAGGTACTGAAGCTTTCTTT. Translating gives CSVEDQAGTEAFF.

This chain links TRBV15 with TRBJ2-7; TRBD2 aligns across 8 bases. Germline V lookup: CDR1 LNHNV, CDR2 YYDKDF (reference sequence). V trimming: 2 bases; J trimming: 4 bases; junction bases outside the gene matches: 7. The CDR3 has 15 residues. The CDR3 loop reads CATSRRLGGRYEQYF. In DNA, the CDR3 is TGTGCCACCAGCAGAAGGCTCGGCGGGAGGTACGAGCAGTACTTC.

V is TRBV28 and J is TRBJ1-1, with 8 bases fitting TRBD1. The length of the CDR3 is 15 residues. CDR1 MDHEN and CDR2 SYDVKM come from the germline V gene. V lost 2 bases and J lost 4; bases outside the gene matches: 6. The CDR3 DNA reads TGTGCCAGCAGTTTAGTCAGGGGGCGACTCACTGAAGCTTTCTTT. This translates into CASSLVRGRLTEAFF.

The V and J genes are TRBV19 and TRBJ1-1; possibly TRBD1 for D (6 bases). V was pared by 5 bases and J by 6 bases, with 16 bases between. This CDR3 is 14 amino acids long. Germline V gene data show CDR1 as LNHDA and CDR2 as SQIVND (reference sequence). CDR3 sequence reads: CASSWLEGGAEAFF. The CDR3 bases are TGTGCCAGTAGTTGGTTAGAGGGGGGCGCTGAAGCTTTCTTT. The full variable domain, completed using reference TRBV19 and TRBJ1-1, is DGGITQSPKYLFRKEGQNVTLSCEQNLNHDAMYWYRQDPGQGLRLIYYSQIVNDFQKGDIAEGYSVSREKKESFPLTVTSAQKNPTAFYLCASSWLEGGAEAFFGQGTRLTVV.

This clone was observed many times. The chain employs TRBV7-3 and TRBJ2-2; D not resolved. Germline V gives CDR1 SGHTA, CDR2 FQGTGA. V was pared by 4 bases and J by 0 bases, with 6 bases between. CDR3 length: 14 amino acids. The CDR3 spells CASSSHANTGELFF. The CDR3 DNA is TGTGCCAGCAGCTCCCACGCGAACACCGGGGAGCTGTTTTTT. Together with reference TRBV7-3 and TRBJ2-2, the CDR3 gives the full variable domain: GAGVSQTPSNKVTEKGKYVELRCDPISGHTALYWYRQSLGQGPEFLIYFQGTGAADDSGLPNDRFFAVRPEGSVSTLKIQRTERGDSAVYLCASSSHANTGELFFGEGSRLTVL.

The chain has TRBV19 and TRBJ1-2; D is uncertain. This CDR3 is 16 amino acids long. The germline V gene encodes CDR1 LNHDA and CDR2 SQIVND (reference sequence). Trimming stripped 0 bases from V and 0 bases from J, with 11 bases between. CDR3 nucleotide sequence: TGTGCCAGTAGTATAGATTTGGCGGGGTCTAACTATGGCTACACCTTC. Encoded protein: CASSIDLAGSNYGYTF.